This TCR beta chain was sequenced in a study of cytomegalovirus exposure and HLA in healthy donors. Donors were ostensibly healthy at sampling, although undocumented immune exposures were probable. CDR1 SGHDT and CDR2 YYEEEE come from the germline V gene. This CDR3 has 15 amino acids. V shed 3 bases and J 0 bases; nucleotides not matched to a gene: 3. Researchers ran the PCR with 60 Vbeta and 13 Jbeta primers. Generated by immunoSEQ multiplex PCR, the TCRdb table keeps only in-frame clones and is missing some. Among approximately 170,000 clones listed, 65% to 80% were seen once. This clone was seen once. The antigen is not known. Notes on the study in general: Being productive about 90% or about 30% of the time was typical of most TCR beta V segments in an earlier analysis. Likely technical artifact: a cluster of highly shared sequence variants. Associated with cytomegalovirus, according to the listing, were 150 to 200 TCR beta chains.

This chain connects TRBV5-6 to TRBJ1-5; the match to TRBD1 covers 7 bases. The sequenced material came from PBMCs. The TCR originated in a woman aged 40 to 50 in good health and CMV-seropositive. In DNA form, the CDR3 reads TGTGCCAGCAGCTCCCGGGACAGTAGCAATCAGCCCCAGCATTTT. Amino acids: CASSSRDSSNQPQHF.